This T cell receptor (beta chain) derives from a study of shared clonotypes between healthy human individuals (dated by TCRdb to the early 2020s). Regarding the research as a whole: Three men and two women, aged 18 to 49 years, made up the cohort. For each donor, three plates each were used for CD4 naive and CD4 memory, two plates were used for CD8 naive, and one plate was used for CD8 memory. Blood TCR repertoires of a handful of healthy adults were deeply sequenced to estimate repertoire size and the extent of clonotype sharing between individuals. Different laboratories and diverse techniques were used to prepare libraries and sequence TCR repertoires, to increase sequencing depth and limit assay-specific biases. Per donor, leukapheresis produced somewhere between about 0.85 and 8.9 billion PBMCs.

The CDR3 runs 17 amino acids, cysteine and phenylalanine included. Only CDR3 DNA remains: 51 bases, in frame from the first base. V is pared back by 2 bases and J by 1 base, with 18 bases lying between the germline termini. Per the germline V gene, SGHRS is the CDR1 and YFSETQ is the CDR2. With regard to this clone: The antigen it binds to is not known. Base qualities are missing; no much larger clone stands one base away.

The paper's findings and limits, for the study overall: Incomplete sequencing was indicated by rarefaction of sorted-subset datasets, despite the large sequencing depth. Pairwise subsampling led to the expectation that sequencing depth would affect the degree of clonotype sharing among donors. Sampling was restricted to blood, and TCR repertoires in tissues likely differ from the TCR repertoires found in blood. Compared with non-shared clonotypes, clonotypes shared by all four sorted-subset donors had higher generation probabilities. Around 5.4% of naive CD4, 3.5% of naive CD8, roughly 2.4% of memory CD4, and about 0.4% of memory CD8 clonotypes were shared across several donors. Naive subsets generally had larger estimated clonotype richness than memory subsets. The genetic and exposure-history diversity represented was limited by the small number of donors.

For the CD8 naive samples, CD45RO-negative cells were positively selected for CCR7, yielding a CD45RA+CCR7+ population from which TemRA cells were excluded. Donors were healthy HIV-negative adults with no recently reported acute infections or vaccinations. Every donor was a Caucasian adult living in Nashville, Tennessee, USA. After blood collection by leukapheresis, PBMCs were isolated using Ficoll-Histopaque density gradient centrifugation and then cryopreserved in the vapor phase of liquid nitrogen. Purity and quantity of every magnetically sorted T cell population were checked by analytical flow cytometry. Genomic DNA was isolated from every sorted fraction and measured by UV absorbance on a Nanodrop 2000c. Using the deep immunoSEQ assay, multiplex PCR amplified TCR CDR3 regions from genomic DNA. Extracted genomic DNA from each cell subset was distributed evenly across all wells of several immunoSEQ 96-well plates, and each plate was treated as a replicate. For sorted subsets, each replicate PCR was loaded with 200 ng genomic DNA, equivalent to roughly 30,000 T cell genomes. The purified libraries were quantified using a Qubit 3.0 fluorometer, sized with a Bioanalyzer 2100, and then quantified again using the KAPA Library Quantification kit. A separate single-read 150-cycle Illumina NextSeq 550 flow cell was used to sequence each immunoSEQ 96-well plate. The paper's data handling went like this. Because the immunoSEQ output held only junctional sequences and lacked quality scores, the filtering could not match the filtering applied to full-length reads. Sequences were annotated with PyIR, a Python wrapper for IgBLAST v1.9, using IMGT germline references to assign V/J genes and CDR3. Reads with weak V/J assignments (E-value above 1e-6), missing CDR3, stop codons, out-of-frame junctions, or ambiguous translated residues were removed. V3J clonotypes were defined by identical inferred V gene, J gene, and CDR3 amino acid sequence. The percentage overlap between two repertoires was calculated by dividing the number of shared unique clonotypes by the size of the smaller repertoire. Repertoire richness was assessed with RTK rarefaction, the Chao1 estimator, and Recon v2.1 estimates of unobserved clonotypes. Generation probabilities for all TCRbeta clonotypes obtained by the gDNA method from a handful of donors were computed using OLGA. TCRdb carries this immuneACCESS record with in-frame sequences only. Its versions omit some clonotypes, under half of them owing to an unresolved V gene in the studies checked, with the rest unexplained. The DNA was the basis for D and trimming; V, J and clone size are from that table. The sample records roughly 890,000 clones, 80% to 95% of which are singletons. Under 30% of the sample rests with the top ten.

The sequence derives from a man aged 25 to 45 in good health. The chain employs TRBV5-1 and TRBJ2-5, with a tentative D call of TRBD1 or TRBD2, each matching 6 bases. Sequencing used naive CD8+ T cells sorted from blood. The cell subset or site label, as the study defines it: CD45RA+CCR7+. For the CDR3, the sequence is CASSFRGTQSLQETQYF. The nucleotide sequence is given as TGCGCCAGCAGCTTCCGGGGGACACAAAGCCTCCAAGAGACCCAGTACTTC.